These 14 T cell receptor beta chains share one sample of origin, sequenced in a study of early T cells in non-severe SARS-CoV-2 infection. In TCRdb, the 5' RACE reads were re-called with MiXCR into one record per CDR3 protein. The sample yields 87,000 or so distinct CDR3 sequences, about 12% seen once. Sequences were obtained from whole blood. The receptors stem from an adult who was a healthcare worker with PCR-confirmed SARS-CoV-2 infection or an uninfected control (not recorded which).

This clonotype appeared many times. The genes are TRBV3-1 and TRBJ1-1; the D is unclear. The CDR3 is 13 residues long. Germline V gene sequence: CDR1 LGHDT, CDR2 YNNKEL (reference sequence). Trimming left V 3 bases short and J 11 bases short, with 16 bases between. DNA of the CDR3: TGTGCCAGCAGCCAGGGTGCGGGCACCGGGGCTTTCTTT. Translating it yields CASSQGAGTGAFF.

In its sample, this clonotype was seen many times. The V gene is TRBV7-3, the J gene TRBJ2-3; D is perhaps TRBD1 (6 bases). With 5 bases removed from V and 14 bases from J, the gap between germline ends came to 29 bases. Looked up from germline, CDR1 is SGHTA and CDR2 is FQGTGA. This CDR3 contains 16 residues. CDR3 in DNA: TGTGCCAGCAGCCCCTTCATGGGGGCAGAGGGAAATACGTTGTATTTT. Translating it yields CASSPFMGAEGNTLYF.

This clonotype was recorded many times. V and J are TRBV6-6 and TRBJ2-5; TRBD1 or TRBD2 may be the D gene (5 bases each). The CDR3 spans 12 residues. CDR1 MNHNY and CDR2 SVGAGI come from the germline V gene (reference sequence). V was cut by 7 bases and J by 5 bases, with 11 bases left in between. DNA of the CDR3: TGTGCCAGCAACCGGGGCCCCGAGACCCAGTACTTC. Translating gives CASNRGPETQYF.

The V call is TRBV20-1, the J call TRBJ1-2; a weak D match, TRBD1 (6 bases). Germline-derived CDR1 and CDR2 are DFQATT and SNEGSKA (reference sequence). The CDR3 length is 15 residues. Trimming pared 0 bases from V and 4 bases from J, leaving 15 bases between. CDR3 residues: CSARDGRGSSYGYTF. DNA of the CDR3: TGCAGTGCTAGAGACGGCAGGGGAAGTAGCTATGGCTACACCTTC.

This clonotype showed up just a few times. This chain joins TRBV9 and TRBJ2-5; D is unresolved. The CDR3 sequence is 14 residues long. Germline CDR1 reads SGDLS; CDR2 reads YYNGEE. V lost 0 bases and J 1 base, leaving 7 bases between the germline ends. The CDR3: CASSVGVAQETQYF. In nucleotides, the CDR3 is TGTGCCAGCAGCGTAGGCGTGGCCCAAGAGACCCAGTACTTC.

This clonotype was picked up a small number of times. This chain uses TRBV11-2 with TRBJ2-7; maybe TRBD1 (5 bases). From germline, CDR1 is SGHAT and CDR2 FQNNGV. V was trimmed by 5 bases and J by 0 bases, leaving 11 bases between them. The CDR3 totals 14 residues. Here the CDR3 DNA reads TGTGCCAGCAGCCTCTGGGGCCTCTCCTACGAGCAGTACTTC. Translation: CASSLWGLSYEQYF.

In nucleotides, the CDR3 is TGTGCCAGCTCACCCCAGAACGAGGGGACGTCCCAGTACTTC. It is translated as CASSPQNEGTSQYF. J is TRBJ2-5 and V is TRBV18; D might be TRBD1 or TRBD2, each matching 5 bases. Trimming cost V 3 bases and J 9 bases, with 17 bases left between them. The CDR3 runs to 14 residues. CDR1 and CDR2 (germline): KGHSH, LQKENI.

This clonotype has just a few counts. The genes are TRBV20-1 and TRBJ2-2; 7 nucleotides match TRBD1. The junction had 7 bases not matched to a gene; V was cut back by 0 bases and J by 9 bases. CDR3 length: 14 residues. Germline-derived CDR1 and CDR2 are DFQATT and SNEGSKA (reference sequence). The CDR3 bases are TGCAGTGCTAGAGATGTAGGGGGCTTCCGGGAGCTGTTTTTT. This gives the protein CSARDVGGFRELFF.

The CDR3 coding sequence is TGTGCCAGCAGGGGACAGGGGTATCAGCCCCAGCATTTT. Amino acids: CASRGQGYQPQHF. This chain links TRBV2 with TRBJ1-5; TRBD1 matches 10 bases. Germline CDR1 and CDR2: SNHLY and FYNNEI. The V segment lost 6 bases and the J segment 5 bases; nucleotides outside the gene matches: 1. The CDR3 covers 13 residues.

This rearrangement joins TRBV20-1 to TRBJ2-3; D uncertain. The CDR3 runs 12 residues. Germline CDR1 and CDR2: DFQATT and SNEGSKA (reference sequence). V lost 6 bases and J 4 bases, leaving 11 bases between the germline ends. The CDR3 DNA follows: TGCAGTGCCAGAAGTAGTTCAGATACGCAGTATTTT. Protein: CSARSSSDTQYF.

In its sample, this clonotype was seen many times. V and J are TRBV6-1 and TRBJ2-4; D is unresolved. The germline V gene encodes CDR1 MNHNS and CDR2 SASEGT. V gave up 5 bases and J gave up 8 bases, with 13 bases separating them. The CDR3 has 13 residues. The CDR3 region is CASSPSVWDIQYF. DNA for the CDR3: TGTGCCAGCAGTCCGTCTGTCTGGGACATTCAGTACTTC.

This clonotype was seen a few times. The chain carries TRBV29-1 and TRBJ1-1; D may be TRBD1 (6 bases). Germline V gene lookup returns CDR1 SQVTM and CDR2 ANQGSEA. The CDR3 runs to 14 residues. The V gene lost 7 bases and the J gene lost 1 base, with 16 bases spanning the gap. For the CDR3, the DNA is TGCAGCGCGGGTCGTCTGACAGGGAACACTGAAGCTTTCTTT. Translated: CSAGRLTGNTEAFF.

This clonotype has only a few counts. The chain combines TRBV20-1 with TRBJ2-7; 9 bases map to TRBD2. The CDR3 length is 14 residues. Germline V lookup: CDR1 DFQATT, CDR2 SNEGSKA (reference sequence). The V gene end was trimmed by 2 bases and the J gene end by 2 bases; junction bases not matched to a gene: 4. In DNA, the CDR3 is TGCAGTGCTAGATGGGCGGGAGGGCCCTACGAGCAGTACTTC. As protein: CSARWAGGPYEQYF.

To note about this clonotype: The junction shows a germline mismatch at one end, possibly a read error. The chain recombines TRBV20-1 with TRBJ1-5; 8 bases match TRBD1. Germline CDR1 DFQATT, CDR2 SNEGSKA (reference sequence). The CDR3 runs to 12 residues. The CDR3 spells CSAQTGEQPRHF. CDR3 DNA: TGCAGTGCCCAGACAGGGGAACAGCCCCGGCATTTT.